This T cell receptor (beta chain) derives from a study of blood T cell repertoires in COVID-19. Turning to the study itself: Acute-phase and convalescent COVID-19 samples originated in the United States, Italy and Spain.

Recruitment covered 25 or so US areas and drew participants whose ages spanned roughly 18 to 89 years. CDR3 length: 15 residues. Germline V CDR1 and CDR2: MDHEN, SYDVKM. V lost 2 bases to trimming and J lost 6 bases, with 11 bases between them. The method was immunoSEQ multiplex PCR; TCRdb's version includes in-frame clones alone and lacks a portion of them. The sample yields around 280,000 clones, roughly 87% seen once. The source material was PBMCs or T cells enriched from blood (not recorded which). The chain links TRBV28 to TRBJ1-6; possibly TRBD1 for D (5 bases). This receptor was taken from a woman aged 35 to 49 who had recovered from COVID-19. The CDR3 region has the DNA TGTGCCAGCAGTTTACTGGGGCCTGGTAATTCACCCCTCCACTTT. Translation: CASSLLGPGNSPLHF. Filled out from reference TRBV28 and TRBJ1-6, the complete variable domain reads DVKVTQSSRYLVKRTGEKVFLECVQDMDHENMFWYRQDPGLGLRLIYFSYDVKMKEKGDIPEGYSVSREKKERFSLILESASTNQTSMYLCASSLLGPGNSPLHFGNGTRLTVT.